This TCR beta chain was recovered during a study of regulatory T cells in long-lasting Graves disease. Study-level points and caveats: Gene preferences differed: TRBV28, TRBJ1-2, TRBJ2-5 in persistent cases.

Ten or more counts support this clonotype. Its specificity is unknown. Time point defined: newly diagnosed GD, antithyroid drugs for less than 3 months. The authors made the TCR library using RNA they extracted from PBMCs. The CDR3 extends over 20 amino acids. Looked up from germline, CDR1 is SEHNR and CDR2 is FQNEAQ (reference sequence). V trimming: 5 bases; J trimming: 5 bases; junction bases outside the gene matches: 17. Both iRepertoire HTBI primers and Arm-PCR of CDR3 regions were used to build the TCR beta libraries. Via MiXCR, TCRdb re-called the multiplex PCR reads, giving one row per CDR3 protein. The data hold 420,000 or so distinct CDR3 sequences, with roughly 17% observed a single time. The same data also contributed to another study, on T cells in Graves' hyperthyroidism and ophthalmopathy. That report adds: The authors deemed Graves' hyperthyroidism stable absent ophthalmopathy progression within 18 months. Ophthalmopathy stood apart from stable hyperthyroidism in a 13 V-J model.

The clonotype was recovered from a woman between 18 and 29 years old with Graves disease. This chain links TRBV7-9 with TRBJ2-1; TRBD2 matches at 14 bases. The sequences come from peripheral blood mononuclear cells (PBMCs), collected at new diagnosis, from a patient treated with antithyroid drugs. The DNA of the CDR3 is TGTGCCAGCAGCAAAATCCCGACTAGCGGGAGGGCCGGGCTTAACAATGAGCAGTTCTTC. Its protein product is CASSKIPTSGRAGLNNEQFF.